The 32 T cell receptor beta chains below all came from one sample that was sequenced in a study (dated by TCRdb to between 2015 and 2016). Library preparation was by 5' RACE. Sequencing instrument: Illumina MiSeq. Using fastp trimming at Q25 and MiXCR clonotype assembly, TCRdb reanalyzed the public sequencing data and kept in-frame beta chains. CDR3 protein sequences are deduplicated, and each keeps its most common genes and DNA. The sample contains 62,000 or so distinct CDR3 sequences, approximately 29% of them found a single time. In total, the top ten clones hold 2.3% of the sample. Sequenced sample: tumor-infiltrating naive CD4+ T cells sorted from the breast tumor. The label giving this sample's cell subset or site can be read as: naive CD4+ T cells, CD4+CD45RA+CD25-. Receptors originate from a female donor with breast cancer.

The chain carries TRBV6-1 and TRBJ2-6; no definite D call. The CDR3 spans 17 residues. Trimming cost V 8 bases and J 0 bases, with 17 bases left between them. Germline V gene data show CDR1 as MNHNS and CDR2 as SASEGT. CDR3 nucleotide sequence: TGTGCCAGCGAAAAGATTAAGGGCAGCTCTGGGGCCAACGTCCTGACTTTC. Protein product: CASEKIKGSSGANVLTF.

The V and J genes are TRBV29-1 and TRBJ1-3; D gene uncertain. V was clipped by 6 bases and J by 2 bases, with 11 bases between them. The CDR3 loop spans 13 amino acids. In germline, CDR1 is SQVTM, CDR2 ANQGSEA. The chain's CDR3 is CSVVTSTGNTIYF. DNA of the CDR3: TGCAGCGTCGTAACTTCCACTGGAAACACCATATATTTT.

The chain employs TRBV9 and TRBJ2-3, with TRBD2 matching over 10 bases. Germline V lookup: CDR1 SGDLS, CDR2 YYNGEE. The V segment lost 3 bases and the J segment 0 bases; nucleotides outside the gene matches: 7. CDR3 size: 17 residues. This chain's CDR3 is CASSASSGRASTDTQYF. The CDR3 DNA reads TGTGCCAGCAGCGCCTCGAGCGGGAGGGCGAGCACAGATACGCAGTATTTT.

The chain couples TRBV24-1 to TRBJ2-5; 9 bases match TRBD1. V shed 11 bases and J 3 bases; nucleotides not matched to a gene: 9. CDR3 length: 14 amino acids. Germline V gene data show CDR1 as KGHDR and CDR2 as SFDVKD. Here the CDR3 reads CAKRTGDTKETQYF. CDR3 DNA: TGTGCCAAGCGGACAGGGGACACAAAAGAGACCCAGTACTTC.

The chain uses TRBV28 and TRBJ2-3; 11 nucleotides align to TRBD2. Germline V gives CDR1 MDHEN, CDR2 SYDVKM. The CDR3 is made up of 15 amino acids. V was pared by 3 bases and J by 4 bases, with 3 bases of the junction left unmatched. The CDR3 here is CASSFSSGRADTQYF. DNA for the CDR3: TGTGCCAGCAGTTTCAGTAGCGGGAGGGCAGATACGCAGTATTTT.

The chain carries TRBV7-2 and TRBJ2-7; 7 positions agree with TRBD2. Germline CDR1 reads SGHTA; CDR2 reads FQGNSA. This CDR3 spans 13 amino acids. J lost 3 bases, V lost 5 bases, and 4 bases had no gene match. The CDR3 loop reads CASSEERGYEQYF. In DNA, the CDR3 is TGTGCCAGCAGCGAAGAGCGGGGCTACGAGCAGTACTTC.

In regard to this clonotype: A read error is likely, as this CDR3 ends without the conserved phenylalanine or tryptophan. The DNA is omitted, as the CDR3 cannot be located on it reliably, and the CDR3 follows TCRdb's listing. The chain is built from TRBV7-2 and TRBJ1-1; the table names TRBD1, a call not compared with the DNA. The CDR3 is made up of 11 amino acids, end residues included. Germline V gene data show CDR1 as SGHTA and CDR2 as FQGNSA. The CDR3 here is CASSPQGPFLV.

The chain employs TRBV12-3 or TRBV12-4 and TRBJ2-5; 8 positions match TRBD1. This CDR3 has 15 amino acids. V trimming: 6 bases; J trimming: 0 bases; junction bases outside the gene matches: 6. The CDR3 region is CASSPGGSYQETQYF. The CDR3 coding sequence is TGTGCCAGCAGCCCAGGGGGCAGCTACCAAGAGACCCAGTACTTC.

Regarding this clonotype: This may come from a read error, since a much larger clone is one base off. This sequence joins TRBV6-2 or TRBV6-3 and TRBJ2-7; D assignment may be TRBD1 or TRBD2 (5 bases each). CDR3 size: 14 residues. Germline lookup yields CDR1 MNHEY and CDR2 SVGEGT. CDR3 protein: CASSFPGRSYERYF. As DNA, the CDR3 is TGTGCCAGCAGTTTTCCGGGACGTTCCTACGAGCGGTACTTC.

This clonotype was counted a few times. The chain combines TRBV7-2 with TRBJ2-1; no clear D. The V gene's germline CDR1 is SGHTA and CDR2 FQGNSA. With 5 bases removed from V and 15 bases from J, the gap between germline ends came to 17 bases. The CDR3 is 12 residues long. The CDR3 protein is CASSLNRALGFF. The CDR3 DNA sequence: TGTGCCAGCAGCCTAAACCGGGCCTTGGGGTTCTTC.

The rearrangement links TRBV2 to TRBJ2-5; TRBD2 aligns across 10 bases. V shed 6 bases, J shed 5 bases, and the junction held 3 bases outside the gene matches. There are 13 residues in the CDR3. Germline loops: CDR1 SNHLY, CDR2 FYNNEI. CDR3 nucleotide sequence: TGTGCCAGCAGGGCTAGCGGGAGTGAGACCCAGTACTTC. It specifies CASRASGSETQYF.

The chain employs TRBV6-1 and TRBJ2-7, with 9 bases fitting TRBD2. CDR1 and CDR2 (germline): MNHNS, SASEGT. The CDR3 extends over 15 amino acids. Trimming took 6 bases from V and 3 from J; bases not matched to a gene: 9. CDR3 amino acids: CASSSPGLAVYEQYF. The CDR3 DNA sequence: TGTGCCAGCAGCTCTCCGGGACTAGCAGTCTACGAGCAGTACTTC.

About this clonotype: Given a much more abundant clone one base away, this may be a read error. The chain has TRBV5-1 and TRBJ2-5, with TRBD2 identical over 7 bases. CDR1 SGHRS and CDR2 YFSETQ come from the germline V gene. CDR3 length: 15 amino acids. The CDR3 nucleotides are TGCGCCGGCAGCTTGTCTGGCGGGAGCCAAGAGACCCAGTACTTC. Its protein is CAGSLSGGSQETQYF.

This clonotype was seen repeatedly, ten times or more. The chain has TRBV12-3 or TRBV12-4 and TRBJ2-1, with TRBD2 matching 11 bases. With V trimmed by 3 bases and J by 15 bases, 10 bases remained unmatched. The CDR3 consists of 14 residues. The CDR3 DNA reads as TGTGCCAGCAGTTTCTTAGCGGGGGGGAGCGTAATGTTCTTC. It translates to CASSFLAGGSVMFF.

CDR3 loop: CASNLLGHSYEQYF. The CDR3 region has the DNA TGTGCCAGCAACCTCCTGGGGCACTCCTACGAGCAGTACTTC. The chain recombines TRBV7-2 with TRBJ2-7; D perhaps matches TRBD1 (5 bases). Germline V gene sequence: CDR1 SGHTA, CDR2 FQGNSA. V was pared by 7 bases and J by 0 bases, with 13 bases between. The CDR3 has 14 residues.

This clonotype has a handful of counts. This chain links TRBV7-9 with TRBJ1-2; tentative D call: TRBD1 (5 bases). The CDR3 is made up of 14 amino acids. V lost 5 bases and J 0 bases, leaving 10 bases between the germline ends. Germline CDR1 reads SEHNR; CDR2 reads FQNEAQ (reference sequence). The CDR3 sequence is CASSPAGPNYGYTF. The CDR3 DNA follows: TGTGCCAGCAGCCCCGCGGGACCTAACTATGGCTACACCTTC.

In its sample, this clonotype was seen a few times. DNA for the CDR3: TGTGCCAGCAGCTCCTTGACTAGCGGTCGCCCCTACGAGCAGTACTTC. Translated, it gives CASSSLTSGRPYEQYF. The chain employs TRBV7-2 and TRBJ2-7; 9 bases are a match to TRBD2. The germline V gene encodes CDR1 SGHTA and CDR2 FQGNSA. The CDR3 is 16 amino acids. The ends lost 4 bases at V and 2 bases at J; junction bases unmatched: 9.

The rearrangement joins TRBV5-1 to TRBJ2-5, with TRBD1 identical over 7 bases. CDR1 is SGHRS and CDR2 is YFSETQ in the germline V gene. CDR3 length equals 15 residues. Losses at the gene ends were 4 bases for V and 2 bases for J; bases not matched to a gene: 8. CDR3 DNA: TGCGCCAGCAGCCAACCCGGGACAGCGCAAGAGACCCAGTACTTC. This sequence encodes CASSQPGTAQETQYF.

This clonotype occurred a few times. This chain connects TRBV7-3 to TRBJ2-6; the D gene is possibly TRBD2 (6 bases). Trimming shortened V by 5 bases and J by 0 bases, and 14 bases separated the two germline ends. In germline, CDR1 is SGHTA, CDR2 FQGTGA. CDR3 length equals 17 residues. CDR3 region: CASSPGPGDSGANVLTF. DNA for the CDR3: TGTGCCAGCAGCCCCGGACCGGGGGACTCTGGGGCCAACGTCCTGACTTTC.

The chain is built from TRBV6-6 and TRBJ2-7, with D possibly being TRBD1 (6 bases). CDR1 is MNHNY and CDR2 is SVGAGI in the germline V gene (reference sequence). V gave up 0 bases and J gave up 0 bases, with 12 bases separating them. CDR3 size: 16 residues. In DNA, the CDR3 is TGTGCCAGCAGTTACTCACCGACAGGAGTCTCCTACGAGCAGTACTTC. Protein: CASSYSPTGVSYEQYF.

The V call is TRBV2, the J call TRBJ2-1; 9 bases line up with TRBD2. The CDR3 runs to 14 residues. Germline CDR1 is SNHLY and CDR2 is FYNNEI. Germline trimming cut 5 bases from V and 5 bases from J; bases unmatched to any gene: 4. The CDR3 DNA sequence: TGTGCCAGCAGTAGGTCTAGCGGGGACAATGAGCAGTTCTTC. Amino acids: CASSRSSGDNEQFF. Combining the CDR3 with reference TRBV2 and TRBJ2-1 gives the whole variable domain EPEVTQTPSHQVTQMGQEVILRCVPISNHLYFYWYRQILGQKVEFLVSFYNNEISEKSEIFDDQFSVERPDGSNFTLKIRSTKLEDSAMYFCASSRSSGDNEQFFGPGTRLTVL.

A few counts support this clonotype. V gene TRBV5-4 combines with J gene TRBJ1-2, with 9 bases identical to TRBD1. Per germline, CDR1 SGHNT and CDR2 YYREEE (reference sequence). V lost 4 bases, J lost 9 bases, and 10 bases stayed unmatched. The CDR3 spans 14 residues. CDR3 amino acids: CASSETGGFLRYTF. The CDR3 DNA is TGTGCCAGCAGCGAAACAGGGGGCTTTCTCCGCTACACCTTC.

CDR3 sequence reads: CASSLVTGGTNTEAFF. CDR3 nucleotides: TGTGCCAGCAGTTTAGTAACAGGGGGCACGAACACTGAAGCTTTCTTT. The chain joins TRBV12-3 or TRBV12-4 to TRBJ1-1; TRBD1 matches at 9 bases. The junction had 4 bases not matched to a gene; V was cut back by 1 base and J by 1 base. This CDR3 spans 16 amino acids.

This clonotype has a handful of counts. The gene calls are TRBV5-4 and TRBJ1-1, with 8 bases matching TRBD1. The CDR3 has 14 amino acids. Trimming removed 2 bases from V and 3 bases from J; junction bases left unmatched: 3. Germline values: CDR1 SGHNT, CDR2 YYREEE (reference sequence). The CDR3 is CASSFDRGYTEAFF. CDR3 nucleotide sequence: TGTGCCAGCAGCTTTGACAGGGGCTACACTGAAGCTTTCTTT.

The chain links TRBV5-5 to TRBJ2-7, with 7 bases fitting TRBD1. The V segment lost 4 bases and the J segment 2 bases; nucleotides outside the gene matches: 9. CDR3 length: 15 amino acids. CDR1 is SGHKS and CDR2 is YYEKEE in the germline V gene (reference sequence). This chain's CDR3 is CASSKNDRAPYEQYF. The CDR3 DNA is TGTGCCAGCAGCAAAAACGACAGGGCCCCCTACGAGCAGTACTTC.

This chain joins TRBV5-1 and TRBJ2-7, with D perhaps TRBD1 or TRBD2 (5 bases each). CDR1 is SGHRS, CDR2 YFSETQ, per germline. The CDR3 runs to 13 residues. V was shortened by 5 bases and J by 3 bases, with 12 bases between the two germline ends. This CDR3 reads CASRGDQYYEQYF. CDR3 DNA: TGCGCCAGCAGGGGGGACCAATACTACGAGCAGTACTTC.

Remarks on this clonotype: This likely comes from a read error, as the CDR3 has no conserved phenylalanine or tryptophan at its end. The chain joins TRBV6-2 or TRBV6-3 to TRBJ2-1; 14 bases map to TRBD2. With V trimmed by 0 bases and J by 9 bases, 4 bases remained unmatched. This CDR3 comprises 16 residues. The germline gives CDR1 MNHEY, CDR2 SVGEGT. The CDR3 spells CASSYSGLAGGGEQFS. The CDR3 DNA is TGTGCCAGCAGTTACTCTGGACTAGCGGGAGGAGGTGAGCAGTTCTCC.

This clonotype was counted a single time. At one boundary the junction diverges from the germline segment, which might be a read error. The rearrangement joins TRBV5-1 to TRBJ1-2; the D gene is possibly TRBD1 (5 bases). This CDR3 is 14 amino acids long. CDR1 and CDR2 from the germline V gene are SGHRS and YFSETQ. The CDR3 nucleotides are TGCGCCGGCAGCGCGGGACCCGAGGCCTATGGCTACACCTTC. Its translation: CAGSAGPEAYGYTF.

The genes are TRBV7-2 and TRBJ2-1; 8 bases match TRBD2. CDR1 and CDR2 (germline): SGHTA, FQGNSA. The CDR3 has 15 amino acids. The trim removed 6 bases at V and 0 bases at J, leaving 4 bases unmatched. For the CDR3, the DNA is TGTGCCAGCAGAACTAGCGGTCCCTCCTACAATGAGCAGTTCTTC. Translating gives CASRTSGPSYNEQFF.

This sequence joins TRBV7-8 and TRBJ1-5; 7 nucleotides agree with TRBD1. The V gene end was trimmed by 5 bases and the J gene end by 2 bases; junction bases not matched to a gene: 6. Germline loops: CDR1 SGHVS, CDR2 FQNEAQ. The CDR3 length is 15 residues. The CDR3 sequence: CASSQTGLGNQPQHF. CDR3 in DNA: TGTGCCAGCAGCCAGACAGGGTTAGGCAATCAGCCCCAGCATTTT.

This clonotype has only a few counts. Mismatch with germline at one junction end may stem from a read error. This rearrangement joins TRBV29-1 to TRBJ2-1; TRBD2 matches 14 bases. Germline V gene lookup returns CDR1 SQVTM and CDR2 ANQGSEA. This CDR3 is built from 14 residues. The CDR3 bases are TGCGGCGTGCTGACTAGCGGGAGGGAGAATGAGCAGTTCTTC. Its translation: CGVLTSGRENEQFF.

This clonotype was found a few times. V and J are TRBV7-8 and TRBJ2-7, with D perhaps matching TRBD2 (6 bases). V was pared by 2 bases and J by 2 bases, with 10 bases between. CDR1 and CDR2 from the germline V gene are SGHVS and FQNEAQ. CDR3 length: 14 residues. This CDR3 reads CASSLRAGPYEQYF. CDR3 coding DNA: TGTGCCAGCAGCTTAAGGGCGGGACCCTACGAGCAGTACTTC.